This entry lists 12 T cell receptor beta chains sequenced from one sample in a study of shared clonotypes between healthy human individuals. Naive CD8 cells lacked CD45RO and underwent positive selection for CCR7, leaving out terminally differentiated effector memory CD45RA+ cells. Repertoires were generated with immunoSEQ multiplex PCR, while TCRdb's copy carries only in-frame clones and drops some. The sample shows about 2.1 million clones, roughly 95% of them seen only once. Sequences were obtained from naive CD8+ T cells from PBMCs. The source of these receptors is a young man in good health. Some clones in this sample may be carry-over from other donors' samples.

The chain combines TRBV4-1 with TRBJ2-7; 11 positions agree with TRBD1. The CDR3 runs to 17 residues. The V and J ends lost 1 base and 2 bases, in that order; junction bases with no gene match: 7. Germline CDR1 reads MGHRA; CDR2 reads YSYEKL. CDR3 nucleotide sequence: TGCGCCAGCAGCCAAGTTTCCTGGACAGGGGGCCCCTACGAGCAGTACTTC. Translating it yields CASSQVSWTGGPYEQYF.

The V gene is TRBV19, the J gene TRBJ1-1; no clear D gene. Trimming pared 5 bases from V and 2 bases from J, leaving 12 bases between. Looked up from germline, CDR1 is LNHDA and CDR2 is SQIVND (reference sequence). The CDR3 has 14 amino acids. DNA of the CDR3: TGTGCCAGTAGTTCCTACTCCATTAACACTGAAGCTTTCTTT. This translates into CASSSYSINTEAFF.

The rearrangement joins TRBV9 to TRBJ1-1, with TRBD1 as a possible D gene (5 bases). The CDR3 runs to 14 residues. Germline V gene data show CDR1 as SGDLS and CDR2 as YYNGEE. V lost 6 bases to trimming and J lost 5 bases, with 17 bases between them. CDR3 sequence: CASTMGGSTTEAFF. CDR3 nucleotide sequence: TGTGCCAGCACCATGGGGGGGTCCACGACTGAAGCTTTCTTT.

Turning to this clone: Different DNA sequences within this sample yield the same CDR3. The V gene is TRBV9, the J gene TRBJ2-2; no clear D gene. The CDR3 covers 12 residues. V lost 7 bases and J lost 2, with 6 bases in between. Germline V gene sequence: CDR1 SGDLS, CDR2 YYNGEE. The CDR3 here is CASSTNTGELFF. In DNA form, the CDR3 reads TGTGCCAGCTCAACAAACACCGGGGAGCTGTTTTTT.

The chain couples TRBV28 to TRBJ1-5; D is uncertain. Germline values: CDR1 MDHEN, CDR2 SYDVKM. The CDR3 is 15 residues long. V lost 3 bases to trimming and J lost 3 bases, with 12 bases between them. The CDR3: CASSFSPRYNQPQHF. The CDR3 bases are TGTGCCAGCAGTTTTTCACCCAGGTACAATCAGCCCCAGCATTTT.

This chain uses TRBV27 with TRBJ2-7, with TRBD1 as a possible D gene (6 bases). The CDR3 covers 14 residues. V was pared by 3 bases and J by 2 bases, with 11 bases between. Germline assignment: CDR1 MNHEY and CDR2 SMNVEV (reference sequence). Here the CDR3 DNA reads TGTGCCAGCAGTTTTCAGGGGACCCCCTACGAGCAGTACTTC. Translating it yields CASSFQGTPYEQYF.

Comments on this clone: Within the sample, other DNA sequences also encode this same CDR3. The CDR3 DNA sequence: TGTGCCAGTGGGGTGAACACTGAAGCTTTCTTT. Encoded protein: CASGVNTEAFF. The chain recombines TRBV19 with TRBJ1-1; D is uncertain. The CDR3 runs to 11 residues. The germline V gene has CDR1 LNHDA and CDR2 SQIVND (reference sequence). V lost 8 bases, J lost 0 bases, and 4 bases lay in between.

The chain carries TRBV18 and TRBJ2-1, with TRBD2 identical over 8 bases. Trimming took 3 bases from V and 1 from J; bases not matched to a gene: 11. In germline, CDR1 is KGHSH, CDR2 LQKENI. The CDR3 is made up of 18 amino acids. CDR3 coding DNA: TGTGCCAGCTCACCGGTTCGGGAGGGCCTGGGTTCCTACAATGAGCAGTTCTTC. Its protein product is CASSPVREGLGSYNEQFF.

Details on this clone: Other nucleotide sequences from this sample produce the same CDR3. The chain couples TRBV9 to TRBJ1-1, with D hard to call. Germline V gene lookup returns CDR1 SGDLS and CDR2 YYNGEE. The germline V and J ends were trimmed by 0 bases and 5 bases, with 8 bases remaining between them. The CDR3 is 13 residues long. The CDR3 reads CASSVGGWTEAFF. In DNA form, the CDR3 reads TGTGCCAGCAGCGTAGGCGGGTGGACTGAAGCTTTCTTT.

The V and J genes are TRBV20-1 and TRBJ1-2; the D gene is possibly TRBD1 (5 bases). Per the germline V gene, CDR1 is DFQATT and CDR2 is SNEGSKA (reference sequence). The CDR3 is made up of 11 amino acids. Between the trimmed V and J ends, which lost 6 bases and 6 bases, there was a span of 11 bases. The CDR3 nucleotides read TGCAGTGCAATGGACACGCATGGCTACACCTTC. This encodes CSAMDTHGYTF.

The chain recombines TRBV27 with TRBJ2-4; 12 bases are shared with TRBD2. The CDR3 covers 17 residues. Germline-derived CDR1 and CDR2 are MNHEY and SMNVEV (reference sequence). V shed 5 bases, J shed 0 bases, and the junction held 5 bases outside the gene matches. CDR3 coding DNA: TGTGCCAGCAGTCTACTGGGACTAGCGGGAGCCAAAAACATTCAGTACTTC. Translating gives CASSLLGLAGAKNIQYF.

As DNA, the CDR3 is TGTGCCAGCAGCGACCCGACTAGCGGGGACACCGGGGAGCTGTTTTTT. It yields the protein CASSDPTSGDTGELFF. The genes are TRBV7-8 and TRBJ2-2, with 11 bases that match TRBD2. CDR3 length: 16 residues. The V and J ends lost 5 bases and 3 bases, in that order; junction bases with no gene match: 5. Germline CDR1 SGHVS, CDR2 FQNEAQ.